The 29 T cell receptor beta chains below were found in one sample sequenced in a study of T cells in Graves' hyperthyroidism and ophthalmopathy. TCR beta CDR3 region amplification was performed from RNA transcripts. A first-round RT-PCR of the TCR CDR3 used the HTBI primer set. MiXCR, run by TCRdb on the multiplex PCR reads, gives a single entry per CDR3 protein. Of 350,000 to 450,000 distinct CDR3 sequences in the sample, about 14% were seen once. Sequencing input: blood. The receptors here all came from a man aged 50 to 59 with Graves' ophthalmopathy.

This chain joins TRBV4-1 and TRBJ2-3; D might be TRBD2 (5 bases). Trimming removed 2 bases at V and 0 bases at J, with 9 bases between. This CDR3 has 15 amino acids. The germline CDR1 and CDR2 sequences are MGHRA and YSYEKL. DNA for the CDR3: TGCGCCAGCAGCCAAAAAGCGGAGAGCACAGATACGCAGTATTTT. Residues: CASSQKAESTDTQYF.

About this clonotype: Possible read error: a much larger clone is one base away. This chain connects TRBV3-1 to TRBJ2-5; D not resolved. V gave up 4 bases and J gave up 4 bases, with 7 bases separating them. Germline-derived CDR1 and CDR2 are LGHDT and YNNKEL (reference sequence). The length of the CDR3 is 12 residues. The CDR3 spells CASSRVVETQYF. The CDR3 DNA reads TGTGCCAGCAGCCGAGTGGTAGAGACCCAGTACTTC.

This clonotype was seen at least ten times. The gene calls are TRBV9 and TRBJ2-3; 7 bases map to TRBD2. Looked up from germline, CDR1 is SGDLS and CDR2 is YYNGEE. The CDR3 has 13 amino acids. V shed 3 bases, J shed 6 bases, and the junction held 4 bases outside the gene matches. The CDR3 reads CASSGYGGDTQYF. The CDR3 DNA is TGTGCCAGCAGCGGGTACGGGGGGGATACGCAGTATTTT.

This clonotype was recorded a few times. The DNA of the CDR3 is TGTGCCAGTAGTAGCCCGGGACAGGGAGTGGGCACTGAAGCTTTCTTT. Protein: CASSSPGQGVGTEAFF. The chain combines TRBV19 with TRBJ1-1; TRBD1 matches at 9 bases. This CDR3 comprises 16 residues. The germline V gene encodes CDR1 LNHDA and CDR2 SQIVND (reference sequence). J lost 4 bases, V lost 4 bases, and 10 bases had no gene match.

This clonotype appeared many times. J is TRBJ2-3 and V is TRBV7-8, with D perhaps matching TRBD1 (6 bases). The CDR3 runs to 14 residues. The germline V and J ends were trimmed by 4 bases and 3 bases, with 11 bases remaining between them. Germline V CDR1 and CDR2: SGHVS, FQNEAQ. The CDR3 reads CASSSWGQTDTQYF. CDR3 in DNA: TGTGCCAGCAGCTCCTGGGGGCAGACAGATACGCAGTATTTT.

The chain uses TRBV7-2 and TRBJ2-2; the match to TRBD2 covers 10 bases. The CDR3 runs 16 residues. CDR1 is SGHTA, CDR2 FQGNSA, per germline. V dropped 5 bases and J dropped 3; count of bases not matched to a gene: 6. CDR3 sequence reads: CASSPLAGDDTGELFF. The CDR3 region has the DNA TGTGCCAGCAGCCCCCTAGCGGGAGACGACACCGGGGAGCTGTTTTTT.

The gene calls are TRBV27 and TRBJ2-7; TRBD2 might be the D (5 bases). The germline V gene has CDR1 MNHEY and CDR2 SMNVEV (reference sequence). The CDR3 covers 16 residues. The V end lost 5 bases, the J end lost 4 bases, and 21 bases lay between the germline ends. The CDR3 loop is CASSPQRPNGVYEQYF. In DNA form, the CDR3 reads TGTGCCAGCAGTCCCCAAAGGCCCAACGGGGTATACGAGCAGTACTTC.

For this clonotype: Lacking the conserved final phenylalanine or tryptophan, this CDR3 likely reflects a read error. V usage is TRBV2 and J usage is TRBJ1-6; no reliable D call. Germline CDR1 is SNHLY and CDR2 is FYNNEI. V lost 10 bases, J lost 3 bases, and 22 bases lay in between. The CDR3 totals 17 residues. For the CDR3, the DNA is TGTGCCACCGCCGCACTGACCGTTCTTCACTATAATTCACCCCTCCACCTT. Amino acids: CATAALTVLHYNSPLHL.

This clonotype has only a few counts. Being one base from a much bigger clone, this may be a read error. The chain joins TRBV3-1 to TRBJ2-2; 7 nucleotides match TRBD2. CDR1 is LGHDT, CDR2 YNNKEL, per germline (reference sequence). This CDR3 comprises 16 residues. The CDR3 is CASSHRGRGDTGELVF. The CDR3 DNA sequence: TGTGCCAGCAGCCATCGGGGGAGGGGAGACACCGGGGAGCTGGTTTTT.

CDR3 in DNA: TGTGCCAGTAGTATCAGGCGGGCAAGGGGCCAAGAGACCCAGTACTTC. Encoded protein: CASSIRRARGQETQYF. The gene calls are TRBV19 and TRBJ2-5; the D call may be TRBD1 or TRBD2 (5 bases each). CDR1 and CDR2 from the germline V gene are LNHDA and SQIVND (reference sequence). Trimming left V 3 bases short and J 1 base short, with 15 bases between. There are 16 residues in the CDR3.

This clonotype turned up a few times. The rearrangement joins TRBV28 to TRBJ2-1; weak D call: TRBD1 (6 bases). This CDR3 has 17 residues. The germline V and J ends were trimmed by 1 base and 7 bases, with 20 bases remaining between them. Per germline, CDR1 MDHEN and CDR2 SYDVKM. The CDR3 loop is CASSLLTGRPKPNEQFF. In nucleotides, the CDR3 is TGTGCCAGCAGTTTATTGACAGGTCGCCCGAAACCGAATGAGCAGTTCTTC.

This chain joins TRBV24-1 and TRBJ2-2; possible D gene TRBD1, 5 bases. CDR1 KGHDR and CDR2 SFDVKD come from the germline V gene. This CDR3 has 11 amino acids. V was trimmed by 6 bases and J by 7 bases, leaving 5 bases between them. The CDR3 loop reads CATSRGGELFF. CDR3 nucleotides: TGTGCCACCAGTAGGGGCGGGGAGCTGTTTTTT.

This clonotype was observed many times. The V and J genes are TRBV5-1 and TRBJ2-1, with D perhaps TRBD2 (5 bases). In germline, CDR1 is SGHRS, CDR2 YFSETQ. The CDR3 runs 14 residues. Between the trimmed V and J ends, which lost 0 bases and 3 bases, there was a span of 7 bases. CDR3 in amino acids: CASSLGERYNEQFF. DNA of the CDR3: TGCGCCAGCAGCTTGGGGGAGCGCTACAATGAGCAGTTCTTC.

This clonotype was counted a few times. The chain combines TRBV15 with TRBJ2-1; no firm D call. CDR3 length equals 14 residues. The germline V gene encodes CDR1 LNHNV and CDR2 YYDKDF (reference sequence). V lost 0 bases, J lost 9 bases, and 12 bases lay in between. CDR3 coding DNA: TGTGCCACCAGCAGAGATACAAGTTCGGCTGAGCAGTTCTTC. This encodes CATSRDTSSAEQFF.

Many counts were recorded for this clonotype. This chain uses TRBV28 with TRBJ2-7; 10 positions match TRBD1. Germline assignment: CDR1 MDHEN and CDR2 SYDVKM. The CDR3 totals 16 residues. The V segment lost 5 bases and the J segment 2 bases; nucleotides outside the gene matches: 9. The chain's CDR3 is CASSTMGQGTPYEQYF. For the CDR3, the DNA is TGTGCCAGCAGTACGATGGGACAGGGGACGCCCTACGAGCAGTACTTC.

The chain recombines TRBV12-3 or TRBV12-4 with TRBJ2-4; weak D call: TRBD2 (5 bases). The CDR3 runs to 16 residues. With 3 bases removed from V and 2 bases from J, the gap between germline ends came to 14 bases. The CDR3 here is CASSFSGVTTKNIQYF. The CDR3 DNA sequence: TGTGCCAGCAGTTTTTCCGGGGTAACGACCAAAAACATTCAGTACTTC.

This clonotype was detected many times. The chain uses TRBV9 and TRBJ2-7, with 8 nucleotides matching TRBD2. The CDR3 consists of 16 residues. Per the germline V gene, CDR1 is SGDLS and CDR2 is YYNGEE. Losses at the gene ends were 1 base for V and 6 bases for J; bases not matched to a gene: 12. CDR3 nucleotides: TGTGCCAGCAGCGTATCTACAGCGGGAGCAGTTGCCGAGCAGTACTTC. This sequence encodes CASSVSTAGAVAEQYF.

This clonotype was counted ten times or more. The chain recombines TRBV18 with TRBJ2-2; D is possibly TRBD2 (5 bases). Germline CDR1 KGHSH, CDR2 LQKENI. V gave up 5 bases and J gave up 4 bases, with 11 bases separating them. The CDR3 is 14 residues long. The CDR3 here is CASSVTEATGELFF. The CDR3 bases are TGTGCCAGCTCAGTTACGGAGGCCACCGGGGAGCTGTTTTTT. Full variable domain (outside the CDR3, taken from reference TRBV18 and TRBJ2-2): NAGVMQNPRHLVRRRGQEARLRCSPMKGHSHVYWYRQLPEEGLKFMVYLQKENIIDESGMPKERFSAEFPKEGPSILRIQQVVRGDSAAYFCASSVTEATGELFFGEGSRLTVL.

The genes are TRBV10-3 and TRBJ2-6; tentatively, D is TRBD1 or TRBD2 (5 bases each). The length of the CDR3 is 20 residues. The germline V gene has CDR1 ENHRY and CDR2 SYGVKD. V lost 2 bases, J lost 0 bases, and 20 bases lay in between. The CDR3 sequence: CAISEEFIGMRGSGANVLTF. CDR3 in DNA: TGTGCCATCAGTGAGGAGTTCATTGGGATGAGGGGCTCTGGGGCCAACGTCCTGACTTTC.

The table lists this clonotype with a few counts. The chain combines TRBV20-1 with TRBJ2-5, with D tentatively TRBD2 (5 bases). CDR3 length: 16 amino acids. Germline V gives CDR1 DFQATT, CDR2 SNEGSKA (reference sequence). V was pared by 0 bases and J by 4 bases, with 18 bases between. The CDR3 bases are TGCAGTGCTAGAGATGTCGCGAGGGTTACAATAGAGACCCAGTACTTC. Translation gives CSARDVARVTIETQYF.

The rearrangement joins TRBV5-6 to TRBJ1-5; possibly TRBD1 for D (5 bases). Trimming left V 4 bases short and J 6 bases short, with 17 bases between. Per the germline V gene, CDR1 is SGHDT and CDR2 is YYEEEE. This CDR3 spans 15 amino acids. The CDR3: CASSAGWRGGQPQHF. The CDR3 DNA reads as TGTGCCAGCAGCGCCGGGTGGAGGGGCGGTCAGCCCCAGCATTTT.

To note about this clonotype: Just one base apart from a much larger clone, this may be a read error. For the CDR3, the DNA is TGTGCCAGCAGTTTAGGGGGGTTTAAGAGCCAAGAGACCCAGTACTTC. Amino acids: CASSLGGFKSQETQYF. The chain has TRBV28 and TRBJ2-5, with D possibly matching TRBD2 (6 bases). CDR3 length: 16 amino acids. CDR1 and CDR2 from the germline V gene are MDHEN and SYDVKM. V was clipped by 2 bases and J by 1 base, with 14 bases between them.

Ten or more counts support this clonotype. The V call is TRBV3-1, the J call TRBJ2-4; 7 nucleotides agree with TRBD1. V was pared by 2 bases and J by 6 bases, with 4 bases of the junction left unmatched. CDR1 is LGHDT and CDR2 is YNNKEL in the germline V gene (reference sequence). This CDR3 is 14 amino acids long. The CDR3 nucleotides read TGTGCCAGCAGCCAACCGGGACAGCTAAACATTCAGTACTTC. This translates into CASSQPGQLNIQYF.

The table lists this clonotype with a count of one. The genes are TRBV29-1 and TRBJ2-5; TRBD1 is a possible D gene (5 bases). The germline V gene encodes CDR1 SQVTM and CDR2 ANQGSEA. V lost 5 bases to trimming and J lost 6 bases, with 16 bases between them. The CDR3 length is 13 residues. Here the CDR3 reads CSVSFQGVKTQYF. Here the CDR3 DNA reads TGCAGCGTTTCGTTTCAGGGTGTAAAGACCCAGTACTTC.

This clonotype was seen many times. The chain recombines TRBV7-8 with TRBJ2-3; no reliable D call. This CDR3 spans 12 amino acids. The V end lost 8 bases, the J end lost 2 bases, and 8 bases lay between the germline ends. Germline V gives CDR1 SGHVS, CDR2 FQNEAQ. CDR3: CASGLDTDTQYF. The CDR3 bases are TGTGCCAGCGGGTTAGACACAGATACGCAGTATTTT.

This clonotype was counted many times. The chain has TRBV2 and TRBJ1-2; 11 bases map to TRBD1. With 2 bases clipped from V and 8 bases from J, the junction kept 10 bases outside the gene matches. There are 16 residues in the CDR3. CDR1 and CDR2 from the germline V gene are SNHLY and FYNNEI. The CDR3 loop is CASSEPRGTGGKGYTF. In nucleotides, the CDR3 is TGTGCCAGCAGTGAACCGCGAGGGACAGGGGGTAAGGGCTACACCTTC.

CDR3: CSVAGQVNNEKLFF. The CDR3 nucleotides read TGCAGCGTAGCCGGACAGGTTAATAATGAAAAACTGTTTTTT. The rearrangement uses TRBV29-1 and TRBJ1-4; 7 bases align to TRBD1. With 6 bases clipped from V and 4 bases from J, the junction kept 8 bases outside the gene matches. This CDR3 region has 14 residues. Per germline, CDR1 SQVTM and CDR2 ANQGSEA. Supplemented by reference TRBV29-1 and TRBJ1-4, the full variable domain reads SAVISQKPSRDICQRGTSLTIQCQVDSQVTMMFWYRQQPGQSLTLIATANQGSEATYESGFVIDKFPISRPNLTFSTLTVSNMSPEDSSIYLCSVAGQVNNEKLFFGSGTQLSVL.

This clonotype appeared many times. The chain has TRBV11-2 and TRBJ2-7; the match to TRBD2 covers 12 bases. V dropped 4 bases and J dropped 6; count of bases not matched to a gene: 7. The CDR3 covers 15 residues. In germline, CDR1 is SGHAT, CDR2 FQNNGV. This CDR3 is CASSYLAGGLIEQYF. The CDR3 nucleotides are TGTGCCAGCAGCTATCTAGCGGGAGGGCTAATCGAGCAGTACTTC.

This clonotype was seen repeatedly, ten times or more. V is TRBV6-6 and J is TRBJ1-1; 9 bases map to TRBD1. The CDR3 totals 18 residues. Losses at the gene ends were 0 bases for V and 6 bases for J; bases not matched to a gene: 14. The V gene's germline CDR1 is MNHNY and CDR2 SVGAGI (reference sequence). The CDR3 region is CASSYSIGRGTGIPEAFF. The CDR3 DNA reads TGTGCCAGCAGTTACTCGATAGGGCGCGGGACAGGGATCCCTGAAGCTTTCTTT.